The 20 T cell receptor beta chains given below trace back to one sample, sequenced in a study of T cells in tuberculosis. Repertoires were generated with immunoSEQ multiplex PCR, while TCRdb's copy carries only in-frame clones and drops some. The sample holds some 31,000 clones; 93% are singletons and the top ten take 4% to 5.5%. The sample consisted of PBMCs. The receptor set was obtained from a donor between 10 and 35 years old with latent tuberculosis or without tuberculosis infection.

The rearrangement links TRBV11-3 to TRBJ2-1, with D possibly TRBD2 on 6 matching bases. V lost 1 base to trimming and J lost 4 bases, with 14 bases between them. Germline CDR1 is SGHNT and CDR2 is YENEEA. This CDR3 is 16 amino acids long. The CDR3 loop reads CASSLGGGGGYNEQFF. DNA of the CDR3: TGTGCCAGCAGCTTAGGTGGGGGAGGCGGTTACAATGAGCAGTTCTTC.

J is TRBJ1-1 and V is TRBV5-1; 7 bases are a match to TRBD1. Losses at the gene ends were 1 base for V and 2 bases for J; bases not matched to a gene: 5. The CDR3 runs to 15 residues. Germline V CDR1 and CDR2: SGHRS, YFSETQ. DNA of the CDR3: TGCGCCAGCAGCTTGTCGGGACAGCTAAACACTGAAGCTTTCTTT. Translated, it gives CASSLSGQLNTEAFF.

J is TRBJ1-1 and V is TRBV5-1; D call uncertain. The CDR3 has 19 residues. V lost 2 bases and J 0 bases, leaving 23 bases between the germline ends. Germline CDR1 and CDR2: SGHRS and YFSETQ. The CDR3 nucleotides are TGCGCCAGCAGCTTATTTGGGAGCAGCAGGCCTGGGATGAACACTGAAGCTTTCTTT. This gives the protein CASSLFGSSRPGMNTEAFF.

The rearrangement links TRBV19 to TRBJ1-2, with 9 bases fitting TRBD1. Losses at the gene ends were 1 base for V and 2 bases for J; bases not matched to a gene: 2. CDR1 LNHDA and CDR2 SQIVND come from the germline V gene (reference sequence). This CDR3 region has 15 residues. The CDR3 DNA follows: TGTGCCAGTAGTATAGCGGACAGGGGAAACTATGGCTACACCTTC. It translates to CASSIADRGNYGYTF.

The chain uses TRBV15 and TRBJ1-5; maybe TRBD1 (5 bases). Trimming removed 2 bases at V and 0 bases at J, with 8 bases between. Germline V gene data show CDR1 as LNHNV and CDR2 as YYDKDF (reference sequence). The CDR3 is made up of 15 amino acids. The DNA for the CDR3 is TGTGCCACCAGCAGATCCGACAGTAGCAATCAGCCCCAGCATTTT. Amino acids: CATSRSDSSNQPQHF.

The chain combines TRBV5-4 with TRBJ2-7; TRBD2 might be the D (7 bases). Germline-derived CDR1 and CDR2 are SGHNT and YYREEE (reference sequence). The ends were cut back, 4 bases at V and 6 bases at J, with 26 bases in the middle. The CDR3 covers 17 residues. CDR3 sequence reads: CASSDGPGGAPYSEQYF. CDR3 sequence (DNA): TGTGCCAGCAGCGATGGGCCGGGGGGCGCGCCCTACTCCGAGCAGTACTTC.

The chain joins TRBV7-6 to TRBJ2-3; maybe TRBD2 (6 bases). CDR3 length equals 15 residues. Germline V lookup: CDR1 SGHVS, CDR2 FNYEAQ. Trimming removed 0 bases at V and 5 bases at J, with 12 bases between. This CDR3 reads CASSLATSGVDTQYF. CDR3 DNA: TGTGCCAGCAGCTTAGCGACTAGTGGGGTAGATACGCAGTATTTT. Full variable domain (outside the CDR3, taken from reference TRBV7-6 and TRBJ2-3): GAGVSQSPRYKVTKRGQDVALRCDPISGHVSLYWYRQALGQGPEFLTYFNYEAQQDKSGLPNDRFSAERPEGSISTLTIQRTEQRDSAMYRCASSLATSGVDTQYFGPGTRLTVL.

The chain has TRBV2 and TRBJ2-3; 10 bases are shared with TRBD2. There are 15 residues in the CDR3. Germline V gene data show CDR1 as SNHLY and CDR2 as FYNNEI. V lost 5 bases and J lost 6; bases outside the gene matches: 8. CDR3 protein: CASSYLAGAPDTQYF. The DNA for the CDR3 is TGTGCCAGCAGTTACCTAGCGGGGGCCCCTGATACGCAGTATTTT. Full variable domain (remainder filled in from reference TRBV2 and TRBJ2-3): EPEVTQTPSHQVTQMGQEVILRCVPISNHLYFYWYRQILGQKVEFLVSFYNNEISEKSEIFDDQFSVERPDGSNFTLKIRSTKLEDSAMYFCASSYLAGAPDTQYFGPGTRLTVL.

This chain links TRBV6-4 with TRBJ2-3; 8 bases are a match to TRBD2. V shed 4 bases and J 0 bases; nucleotides not matched to a gene: 0. The germline V gene has CDR1 MRHNA and CDR2 SNTAGT. The CDR3 covers 14 residues. The CDR3 DNA follows: TGTGCCAGCAGTGCTAGCGGGAGCACAGATACGCAGTATTTT. This encodes CASSASGSTDTQYF.

The chain has TRBV9 and TRBJ2-6; D not certain. Trimming stripped 7 bases from V and 1 base from J, with 12 bases between. Germline V gene sequence: CDR1 SGDLS, CDR2 YYNGEE. The CDR3 has 15 amino acids. The CDR3 is CASSPGFSGANVLTF. The DNA for the CDR3 is TGTGCCAGCTCCCCAGGTTTTTCTGGGGCCAACGTCCTGACTTTC.

The gene calls are TRBV5-4 and TRBJ2-7, with D perhaps matching TRBD1 (5 bases). The germline gives CDR1 SGHNT, CDR2 YYREEE (reference sequence). This CDR3 region has 13 residues. V was clipped by 4 bases and J by 6 bases, with 14 bases between them. The CDR3, as DNA: TGTGCCAGCAGCCTGTCAATTGGGGCCGAGCAGTACTTC. Residues: CASSLSIGAEQYF.

V and J are TRBV28 and TRBJ2-1; 10 bases are shared with TRBD2. CDR1 and CDR2 from the germline V gene are MDHEN and SYDVKM. The CDR3 contains 15 residues. J lost 7 bases, V lost 3 bases, and 6 bases had no gene match. Written as DNA, the CDR3 is TGTGCCAGCAGTTTGGGAGCGGGAGGGAGGAATGAGCAGTTCTTC. The encoded protein is CASSLGAGGRNEQFF.

V is TRBV6-5 and J is TRBJ2-6; D perhaps matches TRBD1 (6 bases). Between the trimmed V and J ends, which lost 8 bases and 13 bases, there was a span of 12 bases. Germline values: CDR1 MNHEY, CDR2 SVGAGI. The CDR3 sequence is 11 residues long. CDR3: CASQQGGVLTF. The CDR3 bases are TGTGCCAGCCAACAAGGGGGAGTCCTGACTTTC.

This clone was detected once. The chain links TRBV19 to TRBJ2-7; a weak D match, TRBD1 (6 bases). The CDR3 is made up of 11 amino acids. Germline V gives CDR1 LNHDA, CDR2 SQIVND (reference sequence). Deletions cut 9 bases from V and 4 bases from J, with 10 bases between. CDR3 sequence reads: CASKGGYEQYF. The CDR3 nucleotides are TGTGCCAGCAAAGGGGGTTACGAGCAGTACTTC.

The chain recombines TRBV4-3 with TRBJ1-1; D gene ambiguous. The CDR3 contains 14 residues. Germline loops: CDR1 LGHNA, CDR2 YSLEER. Trimming left V 1 base short and J 1 base short, with 7 bases between. CDR3 in amino acids: CASSQGSRNTEAFF. The CDR3 bases are TGCGCCAGCAGCCAAGGGAGCAGGAACACTGAAGCTTTCTTT.

This chain links TRBV7-9 with TRBJ2-2, with 7 bases matching TRBD1. Germline CDR1 reads SEHNR; CDR2 reads FQNEAQ (reference sequence). This CDR3 is 15 amino acids long. The junction had 9 bases not matched to a gene; V was cut back by 3 bases and J by 8 bases. Here the CDR3 reads CASSFTGVPRGELFF. CDR3 DNA: TGTGCCAGCAGCTTTACAGGGGTCCCCCGGGGGGAGCTGTTTTTT. The full variable domain, in which reference TRBV7-9 and TRBJ2-2 provide the parts outside the CDR3, is DTGVSQNPRHKITKRGQNVTFRCDPISEHNRLYWYRQTLGQGPEFLTYFQNEAQLEKSRLLSDRFSAERPKGSFSTLEIQRTEQGDSAMYLCASSFTGVPRGELFFGEGSRLTVL.

This chain joins TRBV2 and TRBJ1-1; D might be TRBD1 (5 bases). The CDR3 sequence is 15 residues long. V lost 3 bases, J lost 11 bases, and 22 bases lay in between. Per the germline V gene, CDR1 is SNHLY and CDR2 is FYNNEI. As DNA, the CDR3 is TGTGCCAGCAGTGATGTCAGGGTTTCCATTGAGTCGGCTTTCTTT. This codes for CASSDVRVSIESAFF.

The rearrangement links TRBV6-5 to TRBJ2-3; a possible D gene is TRBD1 (5 bases). This CDR3 is built from 15 residues. The V end lost 2 bases, the J end lost 2 bases, and 11 bases lay between the germline ends. Germline CDR1 and CDR2: MNHEY and SVGAGI. The CDR3 spells CASSYGAANTDTQYF. CDR3 in DNA: TGTGCCAGCAGTTACGGGGCTGCAAACACAGATACGCAGTATTTT.

The chain combines TRBV2 with TRBJ2-3; D possibly corresponds to TRBD2 (5 bases). There are 17 residues in the CDR3. Germline CDR1 SNHLY, CDR2 FYNNEI. Trimming took 3 bases from V and 2 from J, leaving 18 bases between them. The CDR3 is CASSEVEGHLATDTQYF. The CDR3 nucleotides read TGTGCCAGCAGTGAGGTCGAGGGCCATTTGGCCACAGATACGCAGTATTTT.

The chain joins TRBV7-2 to TRBJ2-7, with 7 bases matching TRBD1. Trimming took 5 bases from V and 5 from J; bases not matched to a gene: 9. Germline values: CDR1 SGHTA, CDR2 FQGNSA. This CDR3 is 14 amino acids long. As DNA, the CDR3 is TGTGCCAGCAGCCCGGCCGGGACAGCAGACGAGCAGTACTTC. This encodes CASSPAGTADEQYF.